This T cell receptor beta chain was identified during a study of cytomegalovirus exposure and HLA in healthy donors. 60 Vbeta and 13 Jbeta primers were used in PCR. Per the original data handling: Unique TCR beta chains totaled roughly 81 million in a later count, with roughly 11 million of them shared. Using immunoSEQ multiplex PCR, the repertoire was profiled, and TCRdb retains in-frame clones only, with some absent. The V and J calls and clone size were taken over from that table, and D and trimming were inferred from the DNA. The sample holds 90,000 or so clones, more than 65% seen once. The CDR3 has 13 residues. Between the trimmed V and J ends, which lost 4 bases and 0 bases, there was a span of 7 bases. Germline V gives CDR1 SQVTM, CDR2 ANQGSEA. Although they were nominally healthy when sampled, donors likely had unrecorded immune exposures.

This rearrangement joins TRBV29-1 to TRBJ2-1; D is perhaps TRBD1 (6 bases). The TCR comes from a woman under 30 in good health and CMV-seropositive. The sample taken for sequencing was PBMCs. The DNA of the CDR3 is TGCAGCGTTGCCAGGGGCTCCTACAATGAGCAGTTCTTC. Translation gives CSVARGSYNEQFF.